The next 11 T cell receptor beta chains were all read from a single sample in a study of cytomegalovirus exposure and HLA in healthy donors. A multiplex PCR was run with 60 Vbeta primers and 13 Jbeta primers. Produced via immunoSEQ multiplex PCR; TCRdb's table is partial and in-frame only. In the table there are around 120,000 clones, roughly 78% of which are singletons. Sequencing was performed on PBMCs. These receptors were taken from a woman between 40 and 50 years old in good health and CMV-seronegative.

The rearrangement uses TRBV19 and TRBJ1-2; TRBD1 is a possible D gene (6 bases). This CDR3 is built from 15 residues. In germline, CDR1 is LNHDA, CDR2 SQIVND (reference sequence). Trimming cost V 1 base and J 4 bases, with 13 bases left between them. CDR3: CASSIGLGQVYGYTF. As DNA, the CDR3 is TGTGCCAGTAGTATAGGCTTGGGACAAGTCTATGGCTACACCTTC. The whole variable domain, remainder taken from reference TRBV19 and TRBJ1-2, is DGGITQSPKYLFRKEGQNVTLSCEQNLNHDAMYWYRQDPGQGLRLIYYSQIVNDFQKGDIAEGYSVSREKKESFPLTVTSAQKNPTAFYLCASSIGLGQVYGYTFGSGTRLTVV.

The chain carries TRBV5-1 and TRBJ1-1, with D tentatively TRBD1 (6 bases). The germline V gene encodes CDR1 SGHRS and CDR2 YFSETQ. CDR3 length: 13 amino acids. Trimming pared 5 bases from V and 3 bases from J, leaving 11 bases between. The CDR3 DNA sequence: TGCGCCAGCAGGGAGGACAGCTACACTGAAGCTTTCTTT. Translation gives CASREDSYTEAFF.

The gene calls are TRBV2 and TRBJ2-5, with TRBD1 as a possible D gene (5 bases). CDR3 length equals 14 residues. Between the trimmed V and J ends, which lost 6 bases and 5 bases, there was a span of 16 bases. Germline values: CDR1 SNHLY, CDR2 FYNNEI. This CDR3 reads CASSQDSRAETQYF. CDR3 sequence (DNA): TGTGCCAGCAGCCAAGACAGCCGAGCGGAGACCCAGTACTTC.

For this clone: Sequence at one end of the junction differs from germline and may be a read error. The genes are TRBV2 and TRBJ2-7; 12 nucleotides agree with TRBD2. Germline CDR1 SNHLY, CDR2 FYNNEI. The CDR3 has 12 amino acids. The chain's CDR3 is CASSGTSGTPGF. The CDR3 DNA reads as TGTGCCAGCAGTGGGACTAGCGGGACCCCGGGCTTC. Drawing the rest from reference TRBV2 and TRBJ2-7, the complete variable domain is EPEVTQTPSHQVTQMGQEVILRCVPISNHLYFYWYRQILGQKVEFLVSFYNNEISEKSEIFDDQFSVERPDGSNFTLKIRSTKLEDSAMYFCASSGTSGTPGFGPGTRLTVT.

The rearrangement joins TRBV20-1 to TRBJ2-7; D not resolved. CDR1 DFQATT and CDR2 SNEGSKA come from the germline V gene (reference sequence). The CDR3 runs 11 residues. V dropped 6 bases and J dropped 2 bases, with 8 bases sitting between them. The CDR3 loop is CSATLAYEQYF. Here the CDR3 DNA reads TGCAGTGCAACTCTAGCCTACGAGCAGTACTTC.

The rearrangement links TRBV7-6 to TRBJ1-1, with D possibly matching TRBD1 (5 bases). The CDR3 runs to 15 residues. The V and J ends lost 1 base and 1 base respectively, with 10 bases between them. Per germline, CDR1 SGHVS and CDR2 FNYEAQ. CDR3 region: CASSLDPTGNTEAFF. CDR3 coding DNA: TGTGCCAGCAGCTTAGACCCTACAGGGAACACTGAAGCTTTCTTT.

The chain combines TRBV10-3 with TRBJ2-3; D might be TRBD1 (5 bases). Germline CDR1 reads ENHRY; CDR2 reads SYGVKD. The V end was cut by 6 bases, the J end by 1 base, with 14 bases between. This CDR3 spans 15 amino acids. CDR3 in DNA: TGTGCCATCAGGAGGACAATTCTCCGCACAGATACGCAGTATTTT. It encodes CAIRRTILRTDTQYF.

V is TRBV11-2 and J is TRBJ2-7; TRBD1 matches at 7 bases. Germline V gives CDR1 SGHAT, CDR2 FQNNGV. V lost 1 base and J lost 2; bases outside the gene matches: 5. The CDR3 is made up of 15 amino acids. CDR3 sequence: CASSLARQGTYEQYF. CDR3 nucleotides: TGTGCCAGCAGCTTAGCCCGACAGGGCACCTACGAGCAGTACTTC. The entire variable domain, with the rest obtained from reference TRBV11-2 and TRBJ2-7, is as follows: EAGVAQSPRYKIIEKRQSVAFWCNPISGHATLYWYQQILGQGPKLLIQFQNNGVVDDSQLPKDRFSAERLKGVDSTLKIQPAKLEDSAVYLCASSLARQGTYEQYFGPGTRLTVT.

This clone was counted a single time. CDR3 sequence (DNA): TGCGCCAGCAGGCGTTTAGGAGGCGATGAGCAGTTCTTC. Amino acids: CASRRLGGDEQFF. The rearrangement links TRBV5-1 to TRBJ2-1; the D gene is possibly TRBD2 (5 bases). CDR1 and CDR2 (germline): SGHRS, YFSETQ. V was trimmed by 5 bases and J by 8 bases, leaving 14 bases between them. The CDR3 loop spans 13 amino acids.

The rearrangement links TRBV6-5 to TRBJ2-1, with a tentative D call TRBD2 (5 bases). This CDR3 has 16 amino acids. Trimming removed 0 bases at V and 6 bases at J, with 15 bases between. CDR1 is MNHEY, CDR2 SVGAGI, per germline. This chain's CDR3 is CASSYSGPSRGNEQFF. The CDR3 coding sequence is TGTGCCAGCAGTTACTCTGGGCCATCCCGGGGCAATGAGCAGTTCTTC.

The chain recombines TRBV27 with TRBJ2-7; D is perhaps TRBD1 (5 bases). The CDR3 runs 13 residues. The V end was cut by 6 bases, the J end by 6 bases, with 15 bases between. Germline CDR1 is MNHEY and CDR2 is SMNVEV (reference sequence). CDR3 in amino acids: CASSPTQGVEQYF. The CDR3 region has the DNA TGTGCCAGCAGCCCGACGCAGGGTGTCGAGCAGTACTTC.